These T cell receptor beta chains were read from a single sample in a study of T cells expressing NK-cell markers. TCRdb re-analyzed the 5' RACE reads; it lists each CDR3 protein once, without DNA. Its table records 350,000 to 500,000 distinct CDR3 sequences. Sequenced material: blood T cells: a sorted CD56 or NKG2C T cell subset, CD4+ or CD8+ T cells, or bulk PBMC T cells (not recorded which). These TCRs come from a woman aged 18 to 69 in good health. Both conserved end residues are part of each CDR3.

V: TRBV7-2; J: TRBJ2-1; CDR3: CASSSGWTRYNEQFF
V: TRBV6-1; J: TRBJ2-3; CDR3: CASTNRGQGTDTQYF
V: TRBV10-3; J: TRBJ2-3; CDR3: CAIRDRSTDTQYF
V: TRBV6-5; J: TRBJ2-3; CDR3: CASSYAGLAGGTDTQYF
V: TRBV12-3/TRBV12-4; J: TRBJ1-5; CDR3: CASSPRSQGYQPQHF
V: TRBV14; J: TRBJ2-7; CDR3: CASSQGTGGYEQYF
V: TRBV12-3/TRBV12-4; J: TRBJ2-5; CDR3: CASSQTGTGLETQYF
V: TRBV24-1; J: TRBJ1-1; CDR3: CATSFGGRNTEAFF
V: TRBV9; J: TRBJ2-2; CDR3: CASSVASQNTGELFF
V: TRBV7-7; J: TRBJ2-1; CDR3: CASSLGAPGEQFF
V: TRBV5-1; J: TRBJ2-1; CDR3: CASSFRDRDEQFF
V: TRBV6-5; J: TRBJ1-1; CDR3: CASSFKGWTEAFF
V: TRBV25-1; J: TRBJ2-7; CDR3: CASSAWGDKNEQYF
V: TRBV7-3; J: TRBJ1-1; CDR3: CASSLISGNTEAFF
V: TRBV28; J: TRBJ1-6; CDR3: CASSGQTNSPLHF
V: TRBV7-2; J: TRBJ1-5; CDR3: CASSLAAEGQHF
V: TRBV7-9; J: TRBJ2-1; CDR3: CASSLAGASGENEQFF
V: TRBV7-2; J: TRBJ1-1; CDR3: CASRSSGQLDTEAFF
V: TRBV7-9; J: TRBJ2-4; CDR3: CASSYLAGDRNIQYF
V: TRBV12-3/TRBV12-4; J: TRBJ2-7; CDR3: CASSKEGDLRRYEQYF
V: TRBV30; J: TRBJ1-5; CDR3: CAIRGQSNQPQHF
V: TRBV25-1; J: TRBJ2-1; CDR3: CASSEGDRDWNEQFF
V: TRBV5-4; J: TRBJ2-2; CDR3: CASSMVAGEGTGELFF
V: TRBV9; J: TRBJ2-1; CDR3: CASSVRAYNEQFF
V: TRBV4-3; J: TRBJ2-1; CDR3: CASSQTWAGGPRNEQFF
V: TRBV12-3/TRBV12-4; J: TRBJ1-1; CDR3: CASRVKKGGTEAFF
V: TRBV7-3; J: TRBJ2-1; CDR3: CASSSGLAGGRAFF
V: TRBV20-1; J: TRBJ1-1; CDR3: CSADQNTEAFF
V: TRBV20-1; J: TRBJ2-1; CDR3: CSAGVQFSNEQFF
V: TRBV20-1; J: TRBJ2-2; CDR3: CSADRANTGELFF
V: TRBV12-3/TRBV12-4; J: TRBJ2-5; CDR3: CASSLEGGQGWETQYF
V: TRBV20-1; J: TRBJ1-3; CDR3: CSAPGRHSGNTIYF
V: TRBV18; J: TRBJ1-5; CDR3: CASSPDRASNQPQHF
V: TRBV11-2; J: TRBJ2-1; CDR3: CASSLEVGLAGGIVF
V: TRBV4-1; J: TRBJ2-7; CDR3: CASSHGTSGAYEQYF
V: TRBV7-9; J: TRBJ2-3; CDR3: CASSLVGTSTDTQYF
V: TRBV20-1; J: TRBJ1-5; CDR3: CSARDVRGNQPQHF
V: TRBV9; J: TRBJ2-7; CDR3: CASSPLWSESYEQYF
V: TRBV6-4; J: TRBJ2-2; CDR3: CASSDSGTGNTGELFF
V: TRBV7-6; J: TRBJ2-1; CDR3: CASSSMGGSNNEQFF
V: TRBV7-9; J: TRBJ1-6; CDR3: CASSKRDTYNSPLHF
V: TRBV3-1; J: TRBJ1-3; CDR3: CASSQGGASGNTIYF
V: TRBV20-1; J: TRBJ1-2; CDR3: CSARDRGTGLYGYTF
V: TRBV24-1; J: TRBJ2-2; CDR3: CATSDARPPNTGELFF
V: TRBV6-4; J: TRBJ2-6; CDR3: CASSGGLAGANVLTF
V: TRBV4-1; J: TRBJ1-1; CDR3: CASSQEPGTEAFF
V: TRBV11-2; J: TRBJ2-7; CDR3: CASSLRSGGSSYEQYF
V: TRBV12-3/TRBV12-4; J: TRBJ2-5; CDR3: CASSPAPKETQYF
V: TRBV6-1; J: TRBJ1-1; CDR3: CASRPDRTPRNTEAFF
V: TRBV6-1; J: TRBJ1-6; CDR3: CASTITTGWASPLHF
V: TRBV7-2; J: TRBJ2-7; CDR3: CASSRPGQGLYEQYF